Listed below are T cell receptor beta chains from one sample, sequenced in a study of identifying expanded T cells in peripheral blood. Sequencing was performed with immunoSEQ multiplex PCR; in TCRdb, only in-frame clones are kept and a portion is missing. Of roughly 84,000 clones in the sample, about 90% were seen once. Sequenced: blood. These receptors came from a person aged 18 to 70 in good health. CDR3s leave out the opening cysteine and the closing phenylalanine or tryptophan.

>TRBV11-2|TRBJ1-2
ASSSPYGYT
>TRBV30|TRBJ2-3
AGGSADTQY
>TRBV10-2|TRBJ1-1
ASTRGGTPSEAF
>TRBV5-6|TRBJ2-7
ASSLRGGAGIHEQY
>TRBV6-6|TRBJ1-4
ASSGSLDRYNEKLF
>TRBV2|TRBJ2-1
ASSARREQF
>TRBV9|TRBJ1-1
ASSVEGRTEAF
>TRBV4-1|TRBJ1-4
ASSQGTGRGDEKLF
>TRBV7-9|TRBJ1-2
ASSPGPGQGAWGYT
>TRBV19|TRBJ2-5
ASSQFMRETQY
>TRBV11-3|TRBJ2-1
ASSPGSGTYNEQF
>TRBV19|TRBJ2-7
ASSTPGTLIYEQY
>TRBV30|TRBJ1-5
ALGGNQPQH
>TRBV5-1|TRBJ1-2
ASSFEDAKAPYGYT
>TRBV2|TRBJ2-7
ASSGTGYEQY
>TRBV19|TRBJ1-3
ASRGQNSGNTIY
>TRBV10-1|TRBJ1-1
ASSSQGAAEAF
>TRBV25-1|TRBJ1-2
ASSEYQEGQGYGYT
>TRBV6-1|TRBJ2-3
ASSPDPRAQY
>TRBV13|TRBJ2-3
ASSLGGSADTQY
>TRBV6-5|TRBJ1-5
ASSLAAPVSNQPQH
>TRBV7-8|TRBJ1-5
ASSPREGRGPSPLQPQH
>TRBV6-6|TRBJ2-5
ASSWARTGIGETQY
>TRBV30|TRBJ2-5
AWSVGAGVEETQY
>TRBV9|TRBJ1-4
ASSVGQGAEKLF
>TRBV30|TRBJ1-2
AWSMDYGYT
>TRBV7-9|TRBJ2-1
ASSSNKGNEQF
>TRBV11-2|TRBJ2-5
ASSSVGGGAGQETQY
>TRBV4-1|TRBJ1-4
ASSQDRGEKLF
>TRBV18|TRBJ1-1
ASSPGLTFVDTEAF
>TRBV2|TRBJ2-7
ASTLATREQY
>TRBV4-1|TRBJ2-5
ASSQDGQRGTQETQY
>TRBV7-8|TRBJ2-1
ASSLRPGDFREQF
>TRBV18|TRBJ1-3
ASSPSPGPSGNTIY
>TRBV7-9|TRBJ2-7
AVQGPPYEQY
>TRBV7-9|TRBJ2-7
ASSLPQLNEQY
>TRBV18|TRBJ2-7
ASSRETGSYEQY
>TRBV5-1|TRBJ2-7
ASSSGGTYEQY
>TRBV5-1|TRBJ1-1
ASSFLTGSTEAF
>TRBV30|TRBJ2-5
AWSPTVETQY
>TRBV2|TRBJ2-1
ASSGHNEQF
>TRBV5-1|TRBJ1-3
ASSLDSGTGNTIY
>TRBV7-9|TRBJ1-4
ASSLGGRGNEKLF
>TRBV4-1|TRBJ1-2
ASSQDGTPAGGYT
>TRBV5-5|TRBJ1-3
ASSLVWSNAGNTIY
>TRBV18|TRBJ2-7
ASSPSGQVSYEQY
>TRBV7-7|TRBJ2-1
ASSLAPAASWTYNEQF
>TRBV19|TRBJ1-2
ASSHTGQTNYGYT
>TRBV19|TRBJ2-7
ASSTGTGSYEQY
>TRBV7-2|TRBJ2-1
ASRSRGNEQF
>TRBV28|TRBJ2-7
ASSPIPGTGSYEQY